The source of this TCR beta chain is a study of shared clonotypes between healthy human individuals. Study observations and caveats: Clonotypes shared by all four sorted-subset donors had higher generation probabilities than non-shared clonotypes.

Negatively enriched CD4+ T cells were divided by CD45RA into naive and memory. As for this clone: Its antigen is still unknown.

It was across several immunoSEQ plates that each subset's genomic DNA was evenly split. Using immunoSEQ multiplex PCR, the repertoire was profiled, and TCRdb retains in-frame clones only, with some absent. The profile shows 550,000 to 800,000 clones, 74% of them singletons. The CDR3 covers 14 residues. CDR1 is SGHVS, CDR2 FQNEAQ, per germline. Trimming pared 2 bases from V and 4 bases from J, leaving 11 bases between. This sequence joins TRBV7-8 and TRBJ2-5; D perhaps matches TRBD2 (6 bases). This clonotype was obtained from a woman under 40 in good health. The material sequenced was memory CD4+ T cells sorted from blood. Subset specified: CD45RA-negative fraction. CDR3 nucleotide sequence: TGTGCCAGCAGCTTAAGGGACTCTGGAGAGACCCAGTACTTC. Translating it yields CASSLRDSGETQYF. The complete variable domain, with remaining parts taken from reference TRBV7-8 and TRBJ2-5, reads GAGVSQSPRYKVAKRGQDVALRCDPISGHVSLFWYQQALGQGPEFLTYFQNEAQLDKSGLPSDRFFAERPEGSVSTLKIQRTQQEDSAVYLCASSLRDSGETQYFGPGTRLLVL.